These 11 T cell receptor beta chains share one sample of origin, sequenced in a study of spatial heterogeneity in lung cancer. This sample's time point: sample taken at primary tumor resection. TCRdb passed the 5' RACE reads through MiXCR, listing each CDR3 protein once. The sample shows tens of thousands of distinct CDR3 sequences, 10% to 15% of them seen only once. Sequences were derived from PBMCs, sampled at surgery. The receptors come from a male donor with early-stage non-small cell lung cancer.

This clonotype was recorded many times. The gene calls are TRBV29-1 and TRBJ2-7, with unresolved D. CDR1 SQVTM and CDR2 ANQGSEA come from the germline V gene. Between the trimmed V and J ends, which lost 3 bases and 7 bases, there was a span of 10 bases. CDR3 length: 11 amino acids. CDR3 nucleotide sequence: TGCAGCGTTGATAAAACCGGGGAGCAGTACTTC. This codes for CSVDKTGEQYF.

In this sample, this clonotype turned up many times. V is TRBV9 and J is TRBJ2-5; unclear D gene. The V gene's germline CDR1 is SGDLS and CDR2 YYNGEE. The CDR3 is 13 residues long. V lost 0 bases, J lost 4 bases, and 7 bases lay in between. The DNA of the CDR3 is TGTGCCAGCAGCGTAGGCCTGCGAGAGACCCAGTACTTC. Protein product: CASSVGLRETQYF. Full variable domain (rest looked up from reference TRBV9 and TRBJ2-5): DSGVTQTPKHLITATGQRVTLRCSPRSGDLSVYWYQQSLDQGLQFLIQYYNGEERAKGNILERFSAQQFPDLHSELNLSSLELGDSALYFCASSVGLRETQYFGPGTRLLVL.

The gene calls are TRBV4-3 and TRBJ2-1; 14 nucleotides agree with TRBD2. J was trimmed by 6 bases and V by 3 bases; bases with no gene match: 13. CDR1 and CDR2 from the germline V gene are LGHNA and YSLEER. There are 19 residues in the CDR3. CDR3 in amino acids: CASSQAGTSGRGVSNEQFF. CDR3 coding DNA: TGCGCCAGCAGCCAGGCCGGGACTAGCGGGAGAGGGGTTTCCAATGAGCAGTTCTTC.

The V gene is TRBV20-1, the J gene TRBJ2-1; D is uncertain. V was trimmed by 3 bases and J by 12 bases, leaving 12 bases between them. CDR1 is DFQATT, CDR2 SNEGSKA, per germline (reference sequence). The CDR3 is 11 residues long. The CDR3 coding sequence is TGCAGTGCTAGGACCCCCACCGGGCAGTTCTTC. Its translation: CSARTPTGQFF.

This clonotype showed up many times. The V call is TRBV5-1, the J call TRBJ2-3; TRBD1 might be the D (5 bases). This CDR3 contains 15 residues. Trimming took 2 bases from V and 4 from J, leaving 14 bases between them. CDR1 is SGHRS, CDR2 YFSETQ, per germline. CDR3 in DNA: TGCGCCAGCAGCTTCGCAGGGCCGCCCGCAGATACGCAGTATTTT. It encodes CASSFAGPPADTQYF.

V gene TRBV9 combines with J gene TRBJ2-7; 7 nucleotides agree with TRBD2. V lost 0 bases to trimming and J lost 4 bases; unmatched junction nucleotides: 7. The CDR3 length is 15 residues. CDR1 and CDR2 from the germline V gene are SGDLS and YYNGEE. The CDR3 here is CASSVGGTMKYEQYF. The CDR3 region has the DNA TGTGCCAGCAGCGTAGGAGGGACTATGAAGTACGAGCAGTACTTC.

The chain has TRBV20-1 and TRBJ1-4; D unresolved. Trimming removed 0 bases at V and 0 bases at J, with 8 bases between. This CDR3 region has 15 residues. The germline CDR1 and CDR2 sequences are DFQATT and SNEGSKA (reference sequence). The CDR3 reads CSARDPRTTNEKLFF. The DNA of the CDR3 is TGCAGTGCTAGAGATCCGCGGACAACTAATGAAAAACTGTTTTTT.

V is TRBV27 and J is TRBJ2-5, with D possibly TRBD1 on 5 matching bases. Germline V gene sequence: CDR1 MNHEY, CDR2 SMNVEV (reference sequence). Trimming stripped 6 bases from V and 2 bases from J, with 16 bases between. The CDR3 contains 15 residues. The CDR3 loop is CASSRRDSYQETQYF. Here the CDR3 DNA reads TGTGCCAGCAGCCGTCGTGACAGCTATCAAGAGACCCAGTACTTC.

This clonotype was seen ten or more times. The chain employs TRBV5-1 and TRBJ2-1; D is possibly TRBD1 (5 bases). Trimming took off 0 bases at V and 10 bases at J, with 14 bases between the two ends. Germline assignment: CDR1 SGHRS and CDR2 YFSETQ. This CDR3 has 14 residues. CDR3 residues: CASSLDGPRGEQFF. DNA of the CDR3: TGCGCCAGCAGCTTGGACGGCCCTAGGGGCGAGCAGTTCTTC.

This clonotype has at least ten counts. The chain recombines TRBV11-2 with TRBJ2-5; D perhaps matches TRBD2 (6 bases). This CDR3 is built from 13 residues. V was trimmed by 5 bases and J by 5 bases, leaving 12 bases between them. CDR1 is SGHAT, CDR2 FQNNGV, per germline. CDR3 loop: CASSRGGSETQYF. As DNA, the CDR3 is TGTGCCAGCAGCCGTGGGGGGAGCGAGACCCAGTACTTC.

Only a few counts were recorded for this clonotype. J is TRBJ1-2 and V is TRBV18; D gene ambiguous. V lost 2 bases and J 3 bases, leaving 4 bases between the germline ends. CDR1 is KGHSH, CDR2 LQKENI, per germline. This CDR3 has 12 residues. CDR3 sequence reads: CASSPDDYGYTF. The CDR3 DNA reads TGTGCCAGCTCACCAGACGACTATGGCTACACCTTC. The entire variable domain, with the rest obtained from reference TRBV18 and TRBJ1-2, is as follows: NAGVMQNPRHLVRRRGQEARLRCSPMKGHSHVYWYRQLPEEGLKFMVYLQKENIIDESGMPKERFSAEFPKEGPSILRIQQVVRGDSAAYFCASSPDDYGYTFGSGTRLTVV.